Below are 21 T cell receptor beta chains sequenced from a single sample in a study of T cell responses to AZD1222 COVID-19 vaccine. TCRdb's table, derived via immunoSEQ multiplex PCR, lists solely in-frame clones and lacks some. The top ten clones hold around 6.9% of a sample with about 160,000 clones, 80% to 90% of them seen once. This specimen consisted of peripheral blood, obtained on day 0 of AZD1222 vaccination. The receptor set was obtained from an adult in good health.

The chain recombines TRBV13 with TRBJ2-1; TRBD2 aligns across 13 bases. V gave up 2 bases and J gave up 8 bases; unmatched junction bases: 12. This CDR3 has 18 amino acids. Germline V gene data show CDR1 as PRHDT and CDR2 as FYEKMQ (reference sequence). The CDR3 DNA is TGTGCCAGCAGCTTAAGAGTGTTTCGACTAGCGGGGGGTGATGAGCAGTTCTTC. This codes for CASSLRVFRLAGGDEQFF.

The chain recombines TRBV19 with TRBJ1-6, with D perhaps matching TRBD1 (6 bases). CDR3 length: 12 amino acids. Trimming removed 6 bases at V and 13 bases at J, with 13 bases between. Germline values: CDR1 LNHDA, CDR2 SQIVND (reference sequence). DNA for the CDR3: TGTGCCAGTAGACAGGGCAGCCGCCCCCTCCACTTT. Amino acid sequence: CASRQGSRPLHF.

This clone was seen only once. This CDR3 reads CASSLRAQSGSNQPQHF. The CDR3 DNA sequence: TGCGCCAGCAGCTTACGGGCCCAAAGTGGGAGCAATCAGCCCCAGCATTTT. This chain links TRBV5-1 with TRBJ1-5; D not certain. CDR3 length: 17 amino acids. V dropped 2 bases and J dropped 1 base, with 16 bases sitting between them. CDR1 is SGHRS and CDR2 is YFSETQ in the germline V gene.

This rearrangement joins TRBV5-6 to TRBJ2-7; 9 bases agree with TRBD1. V was clipped by 0 bases and J by 0 bases; unmatched bases: 1. The CDR3 loop spans 15 amino acids. Germline values: CDR1 SGHDT, CDR2 YYEEEE. CDR3 sequence reads: CASSLGQGGSYEQYF. The CDR3 DNA is TGTGCCAGCAGCTTGGGACAGGGGGGCTCCTACGAGCAGTACTTC.

This clone was recorded once. This chain uses TRBV6-6 with TRBJ2-7; 9 nucleotides line up with TRBD2. V gave up 0 bases and J gave up 4 bases; unmatched junction bases: 4. The CDR3 has 15 amino acids. Per the germline V gene, CDR1 is MNHNY and CDR2 is SVGAGI (reference sequence). The CDR3 here is CASSYSAAGGYEQYF. CDR3 DNA: TGTGCCAGCAGTTACTCTGCAGCGGGGGGATACGAGCAGTACTTC.

The chain employs TRBV9 and TRBJ1-6, with 8 bases matching TRBD1. V shed 3 bases and J 9 bases; nucleotides not matched to a gene: 8. The germline gives CDR1 SGDLS, CDR2 YYNGEE. The CDR3 loop spans 15 amino acids. CDR3 sequence (DNA): TGTGCCAGCAGCGCAGGGGGGACAGGAGGTTCACCCCTCCACTTT. Translated: CASSAGGTGGSPLHF.

J is TRBJ2-2 and V is TRBV19; maybe TRBD1 (5 bases). The germline CDR1 and CDR2 sequences are LNHDA and SQIVND (reference sequence). The CDR3 has 14 residues. With 4 bases removed from V and 6 bases from J, the gap between germline ends came to 12 bases. The CDR3 bases are TGTGCCAGTAGTAGAACAGGAAATGCCGGGGAGCTGTTTTTT. This translates into CASSRTGNAGELFF.

The rearrangement joins TRBV27 to TRBJ2-7; 7 bases agree with TRBD1. Per the germline V gene, CDR1 is MNHEY and CDR2 is SMNVEV (reference sequence). V lost 8 bases and J lost 3; bases outside the gene matches: 10. CDR3 length equals 14 residues. The DNA for the CDR3 is TGTGCCAGCGGCCCGTGGGGACAGAGCTACGAGCAGTACTTC. It specifies CASGPWGQSYEQYF.

The gene calls are TRBV5-6 and TRBJ2-7; 8 bases are a match to TRBD1. After removal of 4 bases from V and 3 bases from J, the junction contained 12 bases not matched to a gene. CDR3 length: 16 amino acids. CDR1 is SGHDT, CDR2 YYEEEE, per germline. CDR3 sequence: CASSARGTGGFYEQYF. CDR3 sequence (DNA): TGTGCCAGCAGCGCCAGGGGAACAGGGGGTTTCTACGAGCAGTACTTC.

The CDR3 loop reads CASSPRYGQTYEQYF. The CDR3 DNA is TGCGCCAGCAGCCCGAGGTACGGGCAGACCTACGAGCAGTACTTC. The chain has TRBV4-1 and TRBJ2-7; the D is unclear. The V gene's germline CDR1 is MGHRA and CDR2 YSYEKL. The CDR3 totals 15 residues. Trimming stripped 4 bases from V and 2 bases from J, with 15 bases between.

This chain links TRBV27 with TRBJ1-2; 11 bases agree with TRBD1. The V gene end was trimmed by 0 bases and the J gene end by 3 bases; junction bases not matched to a gene: 12. CDR3 size: 19 residues. The germline gives CDR1 MNHEY, CDR2 SMNVEV (reference sequence). CDR3 nucleotides: TGTGCCAGCAGTTTATCAACCGGGACAGGGGGAAGTTTTGACTATGGCTACACCTTC. The encoded protein is CASSLSTGTGGSFDYGYTF.

This clone was picked up one time. This chain uses TRBV27 with TRBJ2-7; the D is unclear. Trimming took 4 bases from V and 1 from J, leaving 17 bases between them. Germline CDR1 is MNHEY and CDR2 is SMNVEV (reference sequence). The CDR3 sequence is 16 residues long. CDR3 nucleotide sequence: TGTGCCAGCAGTTCGCCACCCCGCCCGATTTCCTACGAGCAGTACTTC. This translates into CASSSPPRPISYEQYF.

This chain joins TRBV19 and TRBJ1-5; D possibly corresponds to TRBD1 (5 bases). V gave up 7 bases and J gave up 0 bases, with 19 bases separating them. The V gene's germline CDR1 is LNHDA and CDR2 SQIVND (reference sequence). CDR3 size: 17 residues. The DNA of the CDR3 is TGTGCCAGTACTCCTAAACGGGGCGTCTATAGCAATCAGCCCCAGCATTTT. It translates to CASTPKRGVYSNQPQHF.

The V gene is TRBV18, the J gene TRBJ1-4; perhaps TRBD1 as D (5 bases). The germline gives CDR1 KGHSH, CDR2 LQKENI. The CDR3 sequence is 15 residues long. With 3 bases removed from V and 7 bases from J, the gap between germline ends came to 15 bases. The CDR3 sequence: CASSPNWGDFEKLFF. CDR3 DNA: TGTGCCAGCTCACCTAACTGGGGGGATTTTGAAAAACTGTTTTTT.

As DNA, the CDR3 is TGTGCCAGCAGTCACGACAGGGGTCAGCCCCAGCATTTT. Protein: CASSHDRGQPQHF. This sequence joins TRBV6-5 and TRBJ1-5, with TRBD1 identical over 8 bases. The CDR3 has 13 residues. J gave up 6 bases and V 5 bases, and 3 bases lay outside the gene matches. The germline CDR1 and CDR2 sequences are MNHEY and SVGAGI.

The CDR3 DNA reads as TGTGCCAGCAGCTTAGTTGGGGACTACTCCTACGAGCAGTACTTC. Amino acids: CASSLVGDYSYEQYF. J is TRBJ2-7 and V is TRBV11-1; 7 positions match TRBD2. Per the germline V gene, CDR1 is SGHAT and CDR2 is FQDESV (reference sequence). Trimming removed 1 base from V and 0 bases from J; junction bases left unmatched: 3. The CDR3 sequence is 15 residues long.

This CDR3 is CASSMGPPNTEAFF. The CDR3 bases are TGCGCCAGCAGCATGGGACCGCCGAACACTGAAGCTTTCTTT. The chain carries TRBV5-1 and TRBJ1-1; tentatively, D is TRBD1 (5 bases). The germline V gene has CDR1 SGHRS and CDR2 YFSETQ. Deletions cut 4 bases from V and 1 base from J, with 11 bases between. The length of the CDR3 is 14 residues.

This clone was recorded once. This sequence joins TRBV29-1 and TRBJ1-3; possible D gene TRBD1, 6 bases. Trimming removed 6 bases at V and 2 bases at J, with 11 bases between. The CDR3 totals 13 residues. The germline CDR1 and CDR2 sequences are SQVTM and ANQGSEA. The chain's CDR3 is CSVAAGAGNTIYF. CDR3 coding DNA: TGCAGCGTGGCGGCAGGGGCTGGAAACACCATATATTTT.

J is TRBJ2-7 and V is TRBV28; D is undetermined. Looked up from germline, CDR1 is MDHEN and CDR2 is SYDVKM. Trimming pared 3 bases from V and 7 bases from J, leaving 10 bases between. This CDR3 comprises 12 residues. The CDR3, as DNA: TGTGCCAGCAGTTTCCCCAGGTATGAGCAGTACTTC. Its translation is CASSFPRYEQYF.

CDR3 loop: CASSLFRQGASYNEQFF. The CDR3 DNA sequence: TGTGCCAGCAGCTTATTTCGGCAGGGGGCATCCTACAATGAGCAGTTCTTC. The genes are TRBV7-9 and TRBJ2-1; 8 bases fit TRBD1. V shed 2 bases and J 1 base; nucleotides not matched to a gene: 7. The CDR3 is 17 residues long. The germline gives CDR1 SEHNR, CDR2 FQNEAQ (reference sequence).

V gene TRBV6-1 combines with J gene TRBJ2-7, with D perhaps matching TRBD2 (6 bases). CDR3 length: 14 residues. The germline CDR1 and CDR2 sequences are MNHNS and SASEGT. The V end lost 2 bases, the J end lost 5 bases, and 13 bases lay between the germline ends. CDR3 sequence: CASSEKGGADEQYV. CDR3 bases: TGTGCCAGCAGTGAAAAGGGCGGGGCGGACGAGCAGTACGTC.